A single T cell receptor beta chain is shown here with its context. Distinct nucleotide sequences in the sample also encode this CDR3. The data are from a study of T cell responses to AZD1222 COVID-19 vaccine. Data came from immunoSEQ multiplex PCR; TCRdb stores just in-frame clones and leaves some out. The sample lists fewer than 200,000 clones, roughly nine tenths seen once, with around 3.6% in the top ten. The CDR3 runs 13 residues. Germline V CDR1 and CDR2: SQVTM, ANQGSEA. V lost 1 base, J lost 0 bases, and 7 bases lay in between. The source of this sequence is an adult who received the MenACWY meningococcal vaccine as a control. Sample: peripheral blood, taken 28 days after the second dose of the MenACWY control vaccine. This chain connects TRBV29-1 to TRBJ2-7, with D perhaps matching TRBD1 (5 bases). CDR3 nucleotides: TGCAGCGTTGAAGGTAGGGGCTCCTACGAGCAGTACTTC. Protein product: CSVEGRGSYEQYF.